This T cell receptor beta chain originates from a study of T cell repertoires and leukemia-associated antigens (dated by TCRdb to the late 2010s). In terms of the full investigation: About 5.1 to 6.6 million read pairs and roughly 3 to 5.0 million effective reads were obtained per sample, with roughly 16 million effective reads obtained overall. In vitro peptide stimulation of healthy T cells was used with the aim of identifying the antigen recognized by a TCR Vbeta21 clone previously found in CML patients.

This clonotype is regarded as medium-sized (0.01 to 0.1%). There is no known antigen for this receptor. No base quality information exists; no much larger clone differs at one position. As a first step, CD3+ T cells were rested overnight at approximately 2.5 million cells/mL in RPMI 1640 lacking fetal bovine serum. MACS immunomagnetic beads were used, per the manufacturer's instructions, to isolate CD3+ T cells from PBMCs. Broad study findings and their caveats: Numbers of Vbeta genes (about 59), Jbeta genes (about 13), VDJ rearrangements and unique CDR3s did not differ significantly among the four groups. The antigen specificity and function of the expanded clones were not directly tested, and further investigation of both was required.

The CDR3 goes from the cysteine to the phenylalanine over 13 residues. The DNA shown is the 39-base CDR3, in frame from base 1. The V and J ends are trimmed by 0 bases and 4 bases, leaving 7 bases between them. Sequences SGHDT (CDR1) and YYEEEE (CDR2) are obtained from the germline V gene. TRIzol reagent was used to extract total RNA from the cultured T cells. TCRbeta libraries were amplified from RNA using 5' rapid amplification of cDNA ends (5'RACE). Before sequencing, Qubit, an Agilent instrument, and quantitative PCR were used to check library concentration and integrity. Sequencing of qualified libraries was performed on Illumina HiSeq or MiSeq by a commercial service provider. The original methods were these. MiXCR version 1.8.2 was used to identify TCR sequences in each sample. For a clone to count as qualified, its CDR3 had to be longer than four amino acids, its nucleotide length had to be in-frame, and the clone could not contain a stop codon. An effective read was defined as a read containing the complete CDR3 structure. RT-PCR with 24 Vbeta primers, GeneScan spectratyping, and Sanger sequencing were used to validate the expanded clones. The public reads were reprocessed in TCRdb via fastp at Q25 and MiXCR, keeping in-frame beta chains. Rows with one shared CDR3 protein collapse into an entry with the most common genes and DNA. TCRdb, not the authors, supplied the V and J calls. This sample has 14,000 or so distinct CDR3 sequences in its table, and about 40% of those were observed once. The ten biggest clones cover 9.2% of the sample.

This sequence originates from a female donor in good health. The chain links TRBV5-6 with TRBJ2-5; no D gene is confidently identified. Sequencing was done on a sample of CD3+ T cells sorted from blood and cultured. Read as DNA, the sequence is TGTGCCAGCAGCTTGGCACAGACAGAGACCCAGTACTTC. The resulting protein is CASSLAQTETQYF.